This T cell receptor (beta chain) is drawn from a study of cytomegalovirus exposure and HLA in healthy donors. Whole-study context: From donors who were HLA-typed, an early data release held around 80 million unique TCRs.

Germline CDR1 reads SGHNT; CDR2 reads YYREEE (reference sequence). This CDR3 comprises 13 residues. V lost 5 bases and J 5 bases, leaving 14 bases between the germline ends. Primers for the PCR totalled 60 Vbeta and 13 Jbeta. Sequenced by immunoSEQ multiplex PCR; TCRdb stores in-frame clones only, minus some. Among approximately 92,000 clones listed, nearly 70% were seen once. Study findings and constraints: A cluster of highly shared sequence variants was likely a sequencing artifact. The availability of immune exposure information extended only to CMV serostatus.

This clone was found a few times. What it binds is not known. Sequencing was done on a sample of PBMCs. This chain uses TRBV5-4 with TRBJ2-7; weak D call: TRBD1 (5 bases). The clonotype was recovered from a man aged 50 or older in good health and CMV-seronegative. DNA of the CDR3: TGTGCCAGCAGGGAACAGGATCTCGACGAGCAGTACTTC. This gives the protein CASREQDLDEQYF. Supplemented by reference TRBV5-4 and TRBJ2-7, the full variable domain reads ETGVTQSPTHLIKTRGQQVTLRCSSQSGHNTVSWYQQALGQGPQFIFQYYREEENGRGNFPPRFSGLQFPNYSSELNVNALELDDSALYLCASREQDLDEQYFGPGTRLTVT.